Here is one T cell receptor beta chain with its context. Its target is not known. The protocol was immunoSEQ multiplex PCR, while the TCRdb copy is restricted to in-frame clones and leaves out a portion. Of 3,000 to 4,000 clones listed, roughly 80% were seen once; the top ten hold roughly 21%. This sample is drawn from a study of immune cell composition in non-small cell lung cancer. Whole-study results and caveats: 60% to 80% of squamous and 33% of adenocarcinoma cases had tumour-associated clones >0.5%. Overall clonality, unlike maximal tumour-associated clone frequency, did not predict TIL reactivity. It was not proven that tumour-reactive clones equal dominant tumour-associated clones.

The sequenced material came from lung tumor tissue. The sequence was obtained from a human donor with non-small cell lung cancer.

In nucleotides, the CDR3 is TGCGCCAGCAGCTTGGACGGGAACGAGGACTACAATGAGCAGTTCTTC. Translation gives CASSLDGNEDYNEQFF. J is TRBJ2-1 and V is TRBV5-1; D may be TRBD2 (5 bases). The CDR3 runs 16 residues. Germline CDR1 reads SGHRS; CDR2 reads YFSETQ. Trimming removed 0 bases from V and 3 bases from J, with 13 bases in between.